Following are 14 T cell receptor beta chains from one sample sequenced in a study of control samples from healthy donors and cancer patients. Profiled with immunoSEQ multiplex PCR; TCRdb holds only in-frame clones, not every one. This sample has 110,000 to 150,000 clones; more than 80% occur once, and the top ten carry more than 6.5%. The sample consisted of blood. These receptors originate from a man between 18 and 35 years old in good health.

The chain employs TRBV18 and TRBJ2-2, with 7 bases lining up with TRBD1. With 6 bases clipped from V and 1 base from J, the junction kept 8 bases outside the gene matches. Germline V gene data show CDR1 as KGHSH and CDR2 as LQKENI. The CDR3 loop spans 16 amino acids. CDR3 protein: CASSQGGGLNTGELFF. CDR3 DNA sequence: TGTGCCAGCTCCCAAGGGGGCGGGCTGAACACCGGGGAGCTGTTTTTT. Complete variable domain (other parts from reference TRBV18 and TRBJ2-2): NAGVMQNPRHLVRRRGQEARLRCSPMKGHSHVYWYRQLPEEGLKFMVYLQKENIIDESGMPKERFSAEFPKEGPSILRIQQVVRGDSAAYFCASSQGGGLNTGELFFGEGSRLTVL.

The table lists this clone with a count of one. The rearrangement uses TRBV4-1 and TRBJ2-7; possibly TRBD1 or TRBD2 for D (5 bases each). The length of the CDR3 is 15 residues. V lost 4 bases and J 7 bases, leaving 20 bases between the germline ends. Germline assignment: CDR1 MGHRA and CDR2 YSYEKL. DNA of the CDR3: TGCGCCAGCAGCCGCACTAGGGGCTCGGAAGAAGAGCAGTACTTC. It is translated as CASSRTRGSEEEQYF.

The rearrangement joins TRBV7-2 to TRBJ1-2; unclear D gene. This CDR3 is built from 13 residues. The germline V gene encodes CDR1 SGHTA and CDR2 FQGNSA. The V and J ends lost 3 bases and 4 bases respectively, with 9 bases between them. DNA for the CDR3: TGTGCCAGCAGCTTCGGGGTCGGCTATGGCTACACCTTC. Amino acids: CASSFGVGYGYTF.

In nucleotides, the CDR3 is TGTGCCAGCAGTACGTCCGGGACAACGAACACTGAAGCTTTCTTT. This gives the protein CASSTSGTTNTEAFF. This chain connects TRBV2 to TRBJ1-1; the D gene is possibly TRBD1 (6 bases). Germline V gene lookup returns CDR1 SNHLY and CDR2 FYNNEI. The V end was cut by 5 bases, the J end by 1 base, with 14 bases between. CDR3 length equals 15 residues.

The chain is built from TRBV30 and TRBJ2-2; TRBD1 is a possible D gene (6 bases). Germline CDR1 GTSNPN, CDR2 SVGIG (reference sequence). CDR3 length equals 14 residues. V lost 4 bases and J lost 4, with 13 bases in between. The CDR3 DNA sequence: TGTGCCTGGACCCCAATGGGGGCCACCGGGGAGCTGTTTTTT. As protein: CAWTPMGATGELFF.

The chain carries TRBV11-2 and TRBJ1-1; 7 positions agree with TRBD1. Trimming at V came to 8 bases and at J to 0 bases, leaving 3 bases not matched to a gene. This CDR3 has 13 amino acids. Germline V gene lookup returns CDR1 SGHAT and CDR2 FQNNGV. CDR3 in DNA: TGTGCCAGCGGCGGGACAGTGAACACTGAAGCTTTCTTT. Protein: CASGGTVNTEAFF.

A single count supports this clone. The genes are TRBV5-6 and TRBJ2-5, with 8 bases matching TRBD2. This CDR3 contains 15 residues. Germline CDR1 and CDR2: SGHDT and YYEEEE. V trimming: 6 bases; J trimming: 1 base; junction bases outside the gene matches: 8. The CDR3 sequence: CASTPGLAGQETQYF. The CDR3 region has the DNA TGTGCCAGCACCCCGGGGCTAGCGGGCCAAGAGACCCAGTACTTC.

The chain joins TRBV19 to TRBJ2-3; 11 nucleotides agree with TRBD2. This CDR3 comprises 21 residues. CDR1 is LNHDA, CDR2 SQIVND, per germline (reference sequence). V was pared by 4 bases and J by 2 bases, with 20 bases of the junction left unmatched. CDR3: CASSRFRGSGGAVITTDTQYF. CDR3 nucleotide sequence: TGTGCCAGTAGTAGATTTCGTGGTAGCGGGGGGGCCGTAATCACCACAGATACGCAGTATTTT.

This chain links TRBV4-1 with TRBJ1-3; the D gene is possibly TRBD1 (5 bases). Trimming took 3 bases from V and 4 from J, leaving 16 bases between them. CDR3 size: 16 residues. The V gene's germline CDR1 is MGHRA and CDR2 YSYEKL. The CDR3 nucleotides read TGCGCCAGCAGCCAGGCCCCAGGAGGGGACGGAAACACCATATATTTT. Protein sequence: CASSQAPGGDGNTIYF.

The chain links TRBV19 to TRBJ2-3, with 12 bases lining up with TRBD2. Germline V gives CDR1 LNHDA, CDR2 SQIVND (reference sequence). Trimming took 7 bases from V and 3 from J; bases not matched to a gene: 2. The CDR3 runs 14 residues. The CDR3 loop reads CASKTSGGTDTQYF. The CDR3 DNA follows: TGTGCCAGTAAGACTAGCGGGGGAACAGATACGCAGTATTTT.

This chain joins TRBV6-1 and TRBJ2-7, with a possible D match to TRBD1 (5 bases). Deletions cut 1 base from V and 0 bases from J, with 13 bases between. CDR3 length: 16 residues. CDR1 is MNHNS and CDR2 is SASEGT in the germline V gene. This CDR3 is CASSEGSAGFSYEQYF. As DNA, the CDR3 is TGTGCCAGCAGTGAAGGCTCGGCAGGGTTCTCCTACGAGCAGTACTTC.

The V and J genes are TRBV29-1 and TRBJ1-1; D gene uncertain. The CDR3 covers 15 residues. Trimming left V 7 bases short and J 2 bases short, with 20 bases between. CDR1 and CDR2 (germline): SQVTM, ANQGSEA. CDR3 loop: CSANNQAGGNTEAFF. The CDR3 coding sequence is TGCAGCGCCAATAATCAGGCAGGCGGTAACACTGAAGCTTTCTTT.

The chain carries TRBV14 and TRBJ2-3; TRBD2 agrees at 9 bases. Germline lookup yields CDR1 SGHDN and CDR2 FVKESK. The CDR3 covers 19 residues. Losses at the gene ends were 0 bases for V and 0 bases for J; bases not matched to a gene: 10. The CDR3 protein is CASSQDRGLAGMSTDTQYF. The CDR3 nucleotides are TGTGCCAGCAGCCAAGATCGGGGGCTAGCGGGGATGAGCACAGATACGCAGTATTTT.

The chain links TRBV6-1 to TRBJ1-1, with D tentatively TRBD1 (5 bases). Per the germline V gene, CDR1 is MNHNS and CDR2 is SASEGT. The V end lost 2 bases, the J end lost 7 bases, and 11 bases lay between the germline ends. The CDR3 totals 13 residues. DNA of the CDR3: TGTGCCAGCAGTGAACAGGGAGGTGGTGAAGCTTTCTTT. It specifies CASSEQGGGEAFF.